These 2 T cell receptor beta chains were sequenced from one sample in a study of cytomegalovirus exposure and HLA in healthy donors. The PCR had 60 Vbeta and 13 Jbeta primers. Data came from immunoSEQ multiplex PCR; TCRdb stores just in-frame clones and leaves some out. The sample carries approximately 90,000 clones, about 80% recorded once. Sequencing was carried out using PBMCs. These receptors were taken from a male donor in good health and CMV-seronegative.

This clone occurred a few times. The chain links TRBV28 to TRBJ1-2; TRBD1 agrees at 12 bases. Germline V gene sequence: CDR1 MDHEN, CDR2 SYDVKM. This CDR3 comprises 16 residues. J lost 4 bases, V lost 5 bases, and 8 bases had no gene match. The CDR3 DNA sequence: TGTGCCAGCAGTCCTGGCGGGGGACAGGGGGCCTATGGCTACACCTTC. Its translation: CASSPGGGQGAYGYTF.

The rearrangement joins TRBV7-2 to TRBJ1-1; TRBD1 might be the D (5 bases). The CDR3 contains 10 residues. Germline loops: CDR1 SGHTA, CDR2 FQGNSA. The V end lost 4 bases, the J end lost 8 bases, and 5 bases lay between the germline ends. CDR3 residues: CASSSGEAFF. DNA for the CDR3: TGTGCCAGCAGCTCAGGGGAAGCTTTCTTT.